The 28 T cell receptor beta chains reported below all come from one sample, sequenced in a study of Tregs in tolerant kidney transplant recipients. Profiling relied on immunoSEQ multiplex PCR, and the TCRdb table lists in-frame clones only, not all of them. The table gives 25,000 to 35,000 clones; the top ten clones make up less than 2% of it. The nonmyeloablative bone marrow transplants came from related graft donors, with transient mixed chimerism. Sequenced material: CD4+ T cells from blood (PBMCs), taken 24 months after the transplant. The source is a human patient who received a combined kidney and bone marrow transplant. Among the T cells, some may be from the graft donor.

As to this clone: The read ends 3 residues before the CDR3 terminus; that terminus is restored from the germline J gene. The V gene is TRBV14, the J gene TRBJ2-7; 8 bases are a match to TRBD2. The V gene end was trimmed by 4 bases and the J gene end by 5 bases; junction bases not matched to a gene: 7. CDR1 is SGHDN, CDR2 FVKESK, per germline. The CDR3 is 14 residues long. The CDR3: CASSPGLVWNEQYF. The sequenced CDR3 bases are TGTGCCAGCAGCCCGGGACTAGTTTGGAACGAG.

Comments on this clone: The CDR3 goes on 3 residues after the read ends, and that part is filled in from the germline J gene. The chain joins TRBV2 to TRBJ2-7; 10 bases fit TRBD1. Germline V gene data show CDR1 as SNHLY and CDR2 as FYNNEI. This CDR3 has 14 amino acids. V trimming: 7 bases; J trimming: 5 bases; junction bases outside the gene matches: 8. The CDR3 sequence is CASNRDRGWDEQYF. CDR3 DNA (partial): TGTGCCAGCAACAGGGACAGGGGCTGGGACGAG.

On this clone: The sequenced fragment ends 3 residues before the CDR3 boundary, so the rest is inferred from the germline J gene. V gene TRBV6-1 combines with J gene TRBJ1-1; D is ambiguous. This CDR3 is built from 14 residues. Trimming pared 4 bases from V and 3 bases from J, leaving 12 bases between. CDR1 and CDR2 from the germline V gene are MNHNS and SASEGT. The part of the CDR3 DNA that was read is TGTGCCAGCAGTGTTAAGGGTCGTGACACTGAA. Amino acids: CASSVKGRDTE. The whole CDR3 protein is CASSVKGRDTEAFF.

In the case of this clone: The missing CDR3 end, 3 residues past where the read stops, is filled in from the germline J gene. The chain uses TRBV2 and TRBJ1-4; D unclear. V dropped 6 bases and J dropped 4 bases, with 12 bases sitting between them. CDR3 length equals 14 residues. From germline, CDR1 is SNHLY and CDR2 FYNNEI. CDR3 amino acids: CASSRGRVNEKLFF. CDR3 DNA, as far as it was read: TGTGCCAGCAGCAGAGGCAGAGTTAATGAAAAA.

Notes on this clone: The DNA ends 3 residues before the CDR3 does, and the rest of the CDR3 is filled in from the germline J gene. V gene TRBV18 combines with J gene TRBJ2-5; tentatively, D is TRBD2 (6 bases). Deletions cut 8 bases from V and 2 bases from J, with 15 bases between. CDR3 size: 14 residues. Germline CDR1 reads KGHSH; CDR2 reads LQKENI. This CDR3 reads CASATGGTQETQYF. CDR3 DNA, as far as it was read: TGTGCCAGCGCCACCGGCGGGACTCAAGAGACC.

With respect to this clone: The read is 3 residues too short to cover the CDR3 end, so that end is filled in from the germline J gene. The V call is TRBV19, the J call TRBJ1-5; 9 nucleotides line up with TRBD1. V shed 3 bases and J 2 bases; nucleotides not matched to a gene: 5. This CDR3 has 16 residues. CDR1 and CDR2 (germline): LNHDA, SQIVND (reference sequence). This CDR3 is CASSILTGGRNQPQHF. Partial CDR3 DNA: TGTGCCAGTAGTATCCTGACAGGGGGACGCAATCAGCCC.

To note about this clone: The CDR3 end is not reached by the read, which stops 3 residues before it; the germline J gene fills it in. This chain uses TRBV20-1 with TRBJ1-5; 7 nucleotides line up with TRBD1. Germline CDR1 is DFQATT and CDR2 is SNEGSKA (reference sequence). With V trimmed by 6 bases and J by 3 bases, 5 bases remained unmatched. The CDR3 contains 13 residues. Partial CDR3 DNA: TGCAGTGCAACCCAGGGGGACAATCAGCCC. Its translation: CSATQGDNQP. The whole CDR3 protein reads CSATQGDNQPQHF.

With respect to this clone: The CDR3 end lies 3 residues beyond the end of the read and is filled in from the germline J gene. The chain couples TRBV5-1 to TRBJ2-1; 8 bases fit TRBD1. V dropped 4 bases and J dropped 9; count of bases not matched to a gene: 3. Germline CDR1 SGHRS, CDR2 YFSETQ. This CDR3 has 12 amino acids. CDR3 amino acids: CASSQGAGEQFF. The covered CDR3 bases are TGCGCCAGCAGCCAGGGGGCGGGTGAG.

About this clone itself: The DNA ends 3 residues before the CDR3 does, and the rest of the CDR3 is filled in from the germline J gene. The chain employs TRBV18 and TRBJ2-3; 7 bases map to TRBD1. The CDR3 is made up of 14 amino acids. V shed 3 bases and J 5 bases; nucleotides not matched to a gene: 5. Germline V CDR1 and CDR2: KGHSH, LQKENI. The sequenced part of the CDR3 DNA is TGTGCCAGCTCACCGGGGACAGTAATAGATACG. It is translated as CASSPGTVIDT. The entire CDR3 protein reads CASSPGTVIDTQYF. The full variable domain, completed using reference TRBV18 and TRBJ2-3, is NAGVMQNPRHLVRRRGQEARLRCSPMKGHSHVYWYRQLPEEGLKFMVYLQKENIIDESGMPKERFSAEFPKEGPSILRIQQVVRGDSAAYFCASSPGTVIDTQYFGPGTRLTVL.

In the case of this clone: The read terminates 3 residues ahead of where the CDR3 ends, so the germline J gene completes it. The chain is built from TRBV6-1 and TRBJ2-3; a possible D gene is TRBD2 (6 bases). V shed 4 bases and J shed 2 bases, with 10 bases lying between them. This CDR3 has 14 residues. Germline lookup yields CDR1 MNHNS and CDR2 SASEGT. The CDR3 protein is CASSVRLVTDTQYF. The CDR3 DNA, read in part, is TGTGCCAGCAGTGTCCGACTAGTCACAGATACG.

Remarks on this clone: The CDR3 end falls 3 residues outside the read, so it is completed with the germline J gene. This chain joins TRBV30 and TRBJ1-1, with TRBD1 matching over 8 bases. CDR3 length equals 13 residues. V shed 5 bases, J shed 1 base, and the junction held 3 bases outside the gene matches. Germline CDR1 and CDR2: GTSNPN and SVGIG (reference sequence). This CDR3 reads CAWGQGQNTEAFF. The sequenced part of the CDR3 DNA is TGTGCCTGGGGACAGGGCCAGAACACTGAA.

Details on this clone: Sequencing ends 3 residues short of the CDR3 end; the germline J gene provides the rest. V gene TRBV7-9 combines with J gene TRBJ2-7; D may be TRBD1 (6 bases). Trimming cost V 5 bases and J 3 bases, with 14 bases left between them. The CDR3 loop spans 14 amino acids. In germline, CDR1 is SEHNR, CDR2 FQNEAQ (reference sequence). Partial CDR3 DNA: TGTGCCAGCAGCCGGGGTGGGACATACTACGAG. Protein product: CASSRGGTYYE. The whole CDR3 protein is CASSRGGTYYEQYF.

Concerning this clone: The read gets to within 3 residues of the CDR3 end, and the germline J gene fills in the rest. The chain carries TRBV30 and TRBJ1-2; TRBD1 aligns across 12 bases. Germline CDR1 GTSNPN, CDR2 SVGIG (reference sequence). CDR3 length equals 13 residues. Trimming at V came to 3 bases and at J to 6 bases, leaving 2 bases not matched to a gene. CDR3 residues: CAWRGQGANGYTF. The sequenced part of the CDR3 DNA is TGTGCCTGGAGGGGACAGGGGGCGAATGGC.

As concerns this clone: The CDR3 goes on 3 residues after the read ends, and that part is filled in from the germline J gene. The chain combines TRBV6-2 or TRBV6-3 with TRBJ2-5; the D is unclear. Trimming took off 2 bases at V and 5 bases at J, with 12 bases between the two ends. The CDR3 runs 14 residues. Germline-derived CDR1 and CDR2 are MNHEY and SVGEGT. Here the CDR3 reads CASSYRSPRETQYF. The part of the CDR3 DNA that was read is TGTGCCAGCAGTTACCGTTCCCCCCGGGAGACC.

Notes on this clone: The observed sequence ends 3 residues before the CDR3 terminus, with the missing tail filled in from the germline J gene. The chain links TRBV10-3 to TRBJ1-6, with 8 nucleotides matching TRBD1. The CDR3 sequence is 14 residues long. CDR1 and CDR2 (germline): ENHRY, SYGVKD. V trimming: 0 bases; J trimming: 10 bases; junction bases outside the gene matches: 2. CDR3 loop: CAISESDRVSPLHF. The part of the CDR3 DNA that was read is TGTGCCATCAGTGAGTCGGACAGGGTGTCACCC.

Worth noting for this clone: The CDR3 end lies 3 residues beyond the end of the read and is filled in from the germline J gene. V and J are TRBV7-9 and TRBJ1-4; 10 nucleotides line up with TRBD1. CDR1 and CDR2 (germline): SEHNR, FQNEAQ (reference sequence). There are 15 residues in the CDR3. Trimming at V came to 5 bases and at J to 8 bases, leaving 8 bases not matched to a gene. CDR3 amino acids: CASSTRQGAVEKLFF. The sequenced part of the CDR3 DNA is TGTGCCAGCAGCACCCGACAGGGGGCTGTAGAAAAA.

On this clone itself: The sequenced fragment ends 3 residues before the CDR3 boundary, so the rest is inferred from the germline J gene. The chain combines TRBV19 with TRBJ1-1, with D unclear. Trimming left V 3 bases short and J 1 base short, with 21 bases between. Germline V gene lookup returns CDR1 LNHDA and CDR2 SQIVND (reference sequence). This CDR3 spans 18 amino acids. CDR3 amino acids: CASSMWAEASRGNTEAFF. The CDR3 DNA, read in part, is TGTGCCAGTAGTATGTGGGCGGAGGCGAGTCGGGGGAACACTGAA.

Concerning this clone itself: The sequence runs out 3 residues before the end of the CDR3; the remainder is reconstructed from the germline J gene. The genes are TRBV5-1 and TRBJ2-7, with unresolved D. The length of the CDR3 is 12 residues. Trimming stripped 1 base from V and 3 bases from J, with 5 bases between. Germline-derived CDR1 and CDR2 are SGHRS and YFSETQ. CDR3 amino acids: CASSLTNYEQYF. CDR3 DNA (partial): TGCGCCAGCAGCTTGACTAACTACGAG.

Of note for this clone: The observed sequence ends 3 residues before the CDR3 terminus, with the missing tail filled in from the germline J gene. The chain employs TRBV4-1 and TRBJ2-5; 7 bases map to TRBD1. V gave up 4 bases and J gave up 1 base; unmatched junction bases: 6. The CDR3 runs to 15 residues. Germline V gene sequence: CDR1 MGHRA, CDR2 YSYEKL. This CDR3 reads CASSRGQRLQETQYF. Partial CDR3 DNA: TGCGCCAGCAGCCGGGGACAGCGACTCCAAGAGACC.

As regards this clone: The read halts 3 residues ahead of the CDR3 end, with the missing end drawn from the germline J gene. The rearrangement joins TRBV20-1 to TRBJ2-1, with D possibly matching TRBD2 (5 bases). The CDR3 has 15 residues. Germline lookup yields CDR1 DFQATT and CDR2 SNEGSKA (reference sequence). V dropped 2 bases and J dropped 6 bases, with 17 bases sitting between them. The DNA read from the CDR3 is TGCAGTGCTAGAACGGCGGGTTCCTTCGTCAATGAG. It translates to CSARTAGSFVNE. The full CDR3 reads CSARTAGSFVNEQFF.

Comments on this clone: The read finishes 3 residues shy of the CDR3 end, and the germline J gene is used to complete it. The chain recombines TRBV5-1 with TRBJ2-5; possibly TRBD2 for D (6 bases). This CDR3 has 14 residues. V shed 5 bases and J shed 0 bases, with 11 bases lying between them. Germline V CDR1 and CDR2: SGHRS, YFSETQ. The CDR3 spells CASRFVADQETQYF. CDR3 bases read: TGCGCCAGCAGGTTCGTAGCGGACCAAGAGACC.

Concerning this clone: The sequenced fragment ends 3 residues before the CDR3 boundary, so the rest is inferred from the germline J gene. The V gene is TRBV7-2, the J gene TRBJ2-1; D ambiguous. This CDR3 comprises 12 residues. V was shortened by 3 bases and J by 4 bases, with 4 bases between the two germline ends. Germline lookup yields CDR1 SGHTA and CDR2 FQGNSA. The covered CDR3 bases are TGTGCCAGCAGCTTTCCTTACAATGAG. It specifies CASSFPYNE. The complete CDR3 sequence is CASSFPYNEQFF.

With regard to this clone: Read sequence stops 3 residues before the CDR3 end, and the germline J gene provides the missing end. This rearrangement joins TRBV20-1 to TRBJ1-1, with D unresolved. There are 13 residues in the CDR3. Germline-derived CDR1 and CDR2 are DFQATT and SNEGSKA (reference sequence). Trimming took 6 bases from V and 3 from J, leaving 14 bases between them. CDR3 bases read: TGCAGTGCGCAGGCAGGCCCAGACACTGAA. Protein sequence: CSAQAGPDTE. The entire CDR3 sequence reads CSAQAGPDTEAFF.

Incomplete CDR3 DNA: TGTGCCAGCAGTTCCACTGGACTAGTGAATGAG. It codes for CASSSTGLVNE. The whole CDR3 sequence reads CASSSTGLVNEQFF. The chain couples TRBV2 to TRBJ2-1, with 7 bases aligning to TRBD2. The CDR3 goes on 3 residues after the read ends, and that part is filled in from the germline J gene. Germline CDR1 SNHLY, CDR2 FYNNEI. The CDR3 contains 14 residues. With V trimmed by 5 bases and J by 7 bases, 8 bases remained unmatched.

Details on this clone: Read sequence stops 3 residues before the CDR3 end, and the germline J gene provides the missing end. J is TRBJ2-2 and V is TRBV6-1; 11 bases agree with TRBD2. Germline V gene lookup returns CDR1 MNHNS and CDR2 SASEGT. Trimming took 2 bases from V and 3 from J; bases not matched to a gene: 8. This CDR3 has 18 amino acids. The covered CDR3 bases are TGTGCCAGCAGTGAAAATTTACTAGCGGGAGCCCACACCGGGGAG. Residues: CASSENLLAGAHTGE. The CDR3 as a whole reads CASSENLLAGAHTGELFF.

On this clone: The sequenced fragment ends 3 residues before the CDR3 boundary, so the rest is inferred from the germline J gene. The V gene is TRBV20-1, the J gene TRBJ1-6, with 9 bases aligning to TRBD1. V gave up 6 bases and J gave up 8 bases; unmatched junction bases: 8. CDR1 is DFQATT, CDR2 SNEGSKA, per germline (reference sequence). The CDR3 loop spans 14 amino acids. The chain's CDR3 is CSAETGTGYSPLHF. CDR3 DNA, as far as it was read: TGCAGTGCAGAAACCGGGACAGGGTATTCACCC.

Worth noting for this clone: The read terminates 3 residues before the CDR3 end, so the remaining end is supplied by the germline J gene. This sequence joins TRBV20-1 and TRBJ2-2; D perhaps matches TRBD1 (5 bases). Germline values: CDR1 DFQATT, CDR2 SNEGSKA (reference sequence). Trimming removed 3 bases from V and 4 bases from J, with 15 bases in between. The CDR3 sequence is 15 residues long. CDR3 amino acids: CSARRSRVGTGELFF. The CDR3 bases that were read are TGCAGTGCTAGGCGGTCCAGGGTGGGCACCGGGGAG.

On this clone: One end of the junction varies from germline; a read error may be responsible. This CDR3 reads CASSPLRSEGGLFF. Partial CDR3 DNA: TGTGCCAGCTCACCACTACGGTCGGAAGGGGGG. This chain joins TRBV18 and TRBJ2-2; a weak D match, TRBD1 (6 bases). The read gets to within 3 residues of the CDR3 end, and the germline J gene fills in the rest. Germline-derived CDR1 and CDR2 are KGHSH and LQKENI. The CDR3 covers 14 residues.